This TCR beta chain was profiled in a study of cytomegalovirus exposure and HLA in healthy donors. Germline-derived CDR1 and CDR2 are SGHTA and FQGNSA. CDR3 length equals 14 residues. V lost 5 bases, J lost 2 bases, and 13 bases lay in between. Assay used: immunoSEQ multiplex PCR; TCRdb lists only in-frame clones, some missing. Among some 250,000 clones listed, roughly 91% were seen once. Source material: PBMCs. The receptor was isolated from a woman aged 25 to 39 in good health and CMV-seronegative. This chain links TRBV7-2 with TRBJ2-7, with a tentative D call TRBD1 (6 bases). The CDR3 sequence is CASSPDRNTYEQYF. CDR3 coding DNA: TGTGCCAGCAGCCCCGACAGGAATACCTACGAGCAGTACTTC.